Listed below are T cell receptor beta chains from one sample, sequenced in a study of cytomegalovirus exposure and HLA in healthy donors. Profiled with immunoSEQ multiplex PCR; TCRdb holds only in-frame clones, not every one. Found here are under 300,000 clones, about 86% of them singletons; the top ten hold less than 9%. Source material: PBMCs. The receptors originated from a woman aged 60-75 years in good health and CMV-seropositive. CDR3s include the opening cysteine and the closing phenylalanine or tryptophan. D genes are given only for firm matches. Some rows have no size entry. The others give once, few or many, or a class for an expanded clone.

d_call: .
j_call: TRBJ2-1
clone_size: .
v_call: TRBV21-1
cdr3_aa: CASSLKGGQPLIRNEQFF
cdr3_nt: TGTGCCAGCAGCTTAAAGGGGGGACAGCCATTAATTCGCAATGAGCAGTTCTTC

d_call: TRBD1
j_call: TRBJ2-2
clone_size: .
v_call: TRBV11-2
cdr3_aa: CASRTGTGDIGELFF
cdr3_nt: TGTGCCAGCAGAACCGGGACAGGGGATATCGGGGAGCTGTTTTTT

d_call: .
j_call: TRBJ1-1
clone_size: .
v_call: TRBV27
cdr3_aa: CASSLRGGRRNVEAFF
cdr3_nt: TGTGCCAGTTCTCTTCGTGGAGGGAGACGTAATGTTGAAGCTTTCTTT

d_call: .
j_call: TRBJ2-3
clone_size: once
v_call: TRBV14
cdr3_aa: CASSPQGRADTQYF
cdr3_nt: TGTGCCAGCAGCCCACAGGGTAGAGCAGATACGCAGTATTTT

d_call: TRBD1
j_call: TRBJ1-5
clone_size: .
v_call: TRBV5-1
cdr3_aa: CASSLGQGVHQPQHF
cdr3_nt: TGCGCCAGCAGCTTGGGACAGGGTGTCCACCAGCCCCAGCATTTT

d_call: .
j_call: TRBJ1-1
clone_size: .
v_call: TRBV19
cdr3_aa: CASSSGILRGSEAFF
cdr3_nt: TGTGCCAGTAGTAGCGGTATTTTGAGGGGGAGTGAAGCTTTCTTT

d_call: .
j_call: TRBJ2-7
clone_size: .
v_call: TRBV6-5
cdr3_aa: CASSYERSSAYEQYF
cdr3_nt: TGTGCCAGCAGTTACGAGCGGAGTTCGGCCTACGAGCAGTACTTC

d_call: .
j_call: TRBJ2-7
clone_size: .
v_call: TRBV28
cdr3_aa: CASSLVAGYFSYEQYF
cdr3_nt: TGTGCCAGCAGTTTGGTAGCCGGATATTTCTCCTACGAGCAGTACTTC

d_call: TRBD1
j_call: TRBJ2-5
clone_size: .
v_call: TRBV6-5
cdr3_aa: CASSFSPTGVGETQYF
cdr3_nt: TGTGCCAGCAGTTTTTCCCCGACAGGGGTGGGAGAGACCCAGTACTTC

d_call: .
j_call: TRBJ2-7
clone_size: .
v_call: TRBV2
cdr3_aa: CASCLRLSSYEQYF
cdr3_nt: TGTGCCAGCTGCCTCAGGTTGAGCTCCTACGAGCAGTACTTC

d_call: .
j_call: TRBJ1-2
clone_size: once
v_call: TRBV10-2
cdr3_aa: CASSESGLGGNYGYTF
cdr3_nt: TGCGCCAGCAGTGAGTCTGGTTTAGGAGGAAACTATGGCTACACCTTC

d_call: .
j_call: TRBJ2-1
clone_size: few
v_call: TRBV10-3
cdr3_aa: CAIGRGNEQFF
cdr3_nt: TGTGCCATCGGTCGGGGGAATGAGCAGTTCTTC

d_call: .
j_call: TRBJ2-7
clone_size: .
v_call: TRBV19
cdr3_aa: CASSMFGASQSYEQYF
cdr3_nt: TGTGCCAGTAGTATGTTCGGCGCTAGTCAGAGCTACGAGCAGTACTTC

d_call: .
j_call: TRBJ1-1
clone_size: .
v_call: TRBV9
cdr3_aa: CASSPSVFGLTEAFF
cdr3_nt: TGTGCCAGCAGCCCTTCGGTTTTCGGACTGACTGAAGCTTTCTTT

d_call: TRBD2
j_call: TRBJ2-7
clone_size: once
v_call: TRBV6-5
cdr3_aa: CASRGTSRYEQYF
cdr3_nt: TGTGCCAGCAGAGGGACTAGTCGGTACGAGCAGTACTTC

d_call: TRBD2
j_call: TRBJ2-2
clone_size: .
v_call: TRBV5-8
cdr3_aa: CASSRGRRNTGELFF
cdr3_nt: TGTGCCAGCAGCCGCGGGAGGCGGAACACCGGGGAGCTGTTTTTT

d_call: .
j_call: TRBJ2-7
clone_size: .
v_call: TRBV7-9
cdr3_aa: CASSMDTAYEQYF
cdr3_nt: TGTGCCAGCAGTATGGACACGGCCTACGAGCAGTACTTC

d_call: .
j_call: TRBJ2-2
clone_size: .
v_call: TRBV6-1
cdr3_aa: CASSDGTFNTGELFF
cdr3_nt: TGTGCCAGCAGTGACGGGACTTTTAACACCGGGGAGCTGTTTTTT

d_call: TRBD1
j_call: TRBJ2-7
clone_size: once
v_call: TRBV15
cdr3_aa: CATSIDRAYEQYF
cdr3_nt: TGTGCCACCAGTATAGACAGGGCCTACGAGCAGTACTTC

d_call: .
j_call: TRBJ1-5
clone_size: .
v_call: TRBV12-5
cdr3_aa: CASGPTTGPYSNQPQHF
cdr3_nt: TGTGCTAGTGGTCCAACGACAGGCCCATATAGCAATCAGCCCCAGCATTTT

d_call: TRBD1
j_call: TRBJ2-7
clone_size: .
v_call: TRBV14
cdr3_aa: CASSPPGQASYEQYF
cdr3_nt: TGTGCCAGCAGCCCACCGGGACAGGCAAGCTACGAGCAGTACTTC

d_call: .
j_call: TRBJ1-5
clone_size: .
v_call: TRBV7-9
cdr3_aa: CASSLTGDQPQHF
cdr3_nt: TGTGCCAGCAGCTTAACGGGAGATCAGCCCCAGCATTTT

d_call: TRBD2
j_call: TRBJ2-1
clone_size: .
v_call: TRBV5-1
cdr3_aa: CASSLKSGTSGRESYNEQFF
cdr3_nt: TGCGCCAGCAGCTTGAAATCCGGGACTAGCGGGAGGGAATCCTACAATGAGCAGTTCTTC

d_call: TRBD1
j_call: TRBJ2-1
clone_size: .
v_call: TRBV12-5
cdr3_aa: CASGWGQGYSYNEQFF
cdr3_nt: TGTGCTAGTGGTTGGGGACAGGGCTACTCCTACAATGAGCAGTTCTTC

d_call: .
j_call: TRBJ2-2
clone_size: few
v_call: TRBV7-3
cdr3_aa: CASSRDFEELFF
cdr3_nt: TGTGCCAGCAGCCGGGACTTCGAGGAGCTGTTTTTT

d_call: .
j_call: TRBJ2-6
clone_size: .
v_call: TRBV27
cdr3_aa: CASSLRGGESRSGANVLTF
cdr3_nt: TGTGCCAGCAGTTTAAGGGGGGGGGAATCCCGATCTGGGGCCAACGTCCTGACTTTC

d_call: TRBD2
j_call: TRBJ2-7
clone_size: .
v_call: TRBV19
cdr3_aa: CASSILASGDYEQYF
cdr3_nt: TGTGCCAGTAGTATCCTGGCTAGCGGGGACTACGAGCAGTACTTC

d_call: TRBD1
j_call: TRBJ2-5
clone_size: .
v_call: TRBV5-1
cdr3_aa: CASSFGQGPQETQYF
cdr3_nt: TGCGCCAGCAGCTTCGGACAGGGGCCTCAAGAGACCCAGTACTTC

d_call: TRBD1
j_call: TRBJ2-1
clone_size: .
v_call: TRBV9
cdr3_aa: CASSVEGQGSDEQFF
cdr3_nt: TGTGCCAGCAGCGTAGAGGGACAGGGTAGCGATGAGCAGTTCTTC

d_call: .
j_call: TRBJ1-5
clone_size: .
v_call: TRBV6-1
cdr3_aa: CASSEFGSNQPQHF
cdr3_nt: TGTGCCAGCAGTGAATTCGGTAGCAATCAGCCCCAGCATTTT

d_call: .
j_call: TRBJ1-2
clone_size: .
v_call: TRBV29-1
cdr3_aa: CSADGGTYGYTF
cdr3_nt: TGCAGCGCCGACGGGGGAACCTATGGCTACACCTTC

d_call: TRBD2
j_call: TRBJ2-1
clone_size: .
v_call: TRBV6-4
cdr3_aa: CASISGTVRKQFF
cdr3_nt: TGTGCCAGCATAAGCGGGACGGTGAGGAAGCAGTTCTTC

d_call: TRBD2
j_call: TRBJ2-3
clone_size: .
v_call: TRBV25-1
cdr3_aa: CASSDGRGFTDTQYF
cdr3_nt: TGTGCCAGCAGTGATGGGAGGGGCTTCACAGATACGCAGTATTTT

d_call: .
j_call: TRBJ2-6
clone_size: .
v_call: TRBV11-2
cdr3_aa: CASSYLQIPRRAGANVLTF
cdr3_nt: TGTGCCAGCAGCTATCTCCAGATCCCCCGGAGGGCTGGGGCCAACGTCCTGACTTTC

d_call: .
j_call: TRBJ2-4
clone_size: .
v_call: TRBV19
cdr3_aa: CASSTLWAGNANIQYF
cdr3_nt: TGTGCCAGTAGTACCCTTTGGGCAGGGAATGCGAACATTCAGTACTTC

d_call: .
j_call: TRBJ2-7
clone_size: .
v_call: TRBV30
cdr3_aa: CAWKMSGGTNEQYF
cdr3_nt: TGTGCCTGGAAAATGTCAGGAGGTACGAACGAGCAGTACTTC

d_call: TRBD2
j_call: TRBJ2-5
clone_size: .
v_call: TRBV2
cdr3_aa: CASSEQGGSGRETQYF
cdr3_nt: TGTGCCAGCAGTGAACAGGGAGGTAGCGGGAGGGAGACCCAGTACTTC

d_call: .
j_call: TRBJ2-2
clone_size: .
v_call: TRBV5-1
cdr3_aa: CASSLGTRVDGELFF
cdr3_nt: TGCGCCAGCAGCTTGGGAACTAGAGTCGACGGGGAGCTGTTTTTT

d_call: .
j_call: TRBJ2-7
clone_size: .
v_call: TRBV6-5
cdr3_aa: CASTKPGGSSYEQYF
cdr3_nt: TGTGCCAGCACCAAACCAGGGGGGAGCTCCTACGAGCAGTACTTC

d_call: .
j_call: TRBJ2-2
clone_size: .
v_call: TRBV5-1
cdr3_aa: CASSLRMRGTGELFF
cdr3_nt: TGCGCCAGCAGCTTGAGGATGAGGGGGACCGGGGAGCTGTTTTTT